This TCR beta chain was identified during a study of T cells in tuberculosis. Study-level information: T cells were selected with CD1B tetramers loaded with glucose monomycolate. Whole-study findings and limits: T cells binding CD1B-GMM tetramer weakly possibly escaped the sort.

Cells were sorted from thawed PBMC rested overnight and stained with GMM-loaded CD1B tetramer, viability dye and anti-CD3. C32 glucose monomycolate from Rhodococcus equi was loaded onto the CD1B tetramers. CD14-expressing monocytes were removed from PBMC before cryopreservation and sorting. TCR-alpha and TCR-beta chains were sequenced unpaired. Data came from immunoSEQ multiplex PCR; TCRdb stores just in-frame clones and leaves some out. The table has roughly 59,000 clones, around 81% seen once. This clone was detected a few times. V lost 5 bases and J lost 8, with 15 bases in between. This CDR3 is built from 13 residues. The germline CDR1 and CDR2 sequences are SEHNR and FQNEAQ (reference sequence).

This sequence joins TRBV7-9 and TRBJ1-2, with D possibly being TRBD1 (5 bases). The receptor was isolated from an adult woman with latent tuberculosis. Sequenced input: CD1b-GMM tetramer-negative cells sorted from PBMCs. CDR3 region: CASSHAGGGGYTF. In DNA form, the CDR3 reads TGTGCCAGCAGCCACGCGGGGGGTGGCGGCTACACCTTC.